The rows below give T cell receptor beta chains drawn from one sample of a study of cytomegalovirus exposure and HLA in healthy donors. TCRdb's table, derived via immunoSEQ multiplex PCR, lists solely in-frame clones and lacks some. The sample gives fewer than 150,000 clones, around 76% of which show up once; about 32% is in the top ten. Input material: PBMCs. These receptors were taken from a man in his sixties in good health and CMV-seropositive. Each CDR3 is given with its conserved first and last residue.

v_call	j_call	cdr3_aa
TRBV2	TRBJ1-1	CASSVQGGNTEAFF
TRBV5-4	TRBJ2-7	CASRSTGEPYEQYF
TRBV2	TRBJ1-5	CASSSDRGGNQPQHF
TRBV4-1	TRBJ1-2	CASSQDSSRITGRYGYTF
TRBV30	TRBJ1-1	CAWSAGTGRAYTEAFF
TRBV29-1	TRBJ1-2	CSVRTGGGYTF
TRBV7-9	TRBJ1-2	CASSFWGRGTYGYTF
TRBV20-1	TRBJ1-1	CSALGQEAFF
TRBV19	TRBJ1-5	CASSIRGQNQPQHF
TRBV7-2	TRBJ1-5	CASRPQTGLNQPQHF
TRBV2	TRBJ1-5	CASSDLGGYQPQHF
TRBV5-1	TRBJ1-2	CASSLGQGANGYTF
TRBV6-6	TRBJ1-1	CASSHPQGMNTEAFF
TRBV11-2	TRBJ2-2	CASSSLAGGVGELFF
TRBV9	TRBJ2-7	CASSVVGGRGEQYF
TRBV30	TRBJ1-6	CAGGFLSYNSPLHF
TRBV7-9	TRBJ1-5	CASSLEGRGWQPQHF
TRBV5-1	TRBJ2-5	CASSFGSIRGETQYF
TRBV5-4	TRBJ2-3	CASSLTGGNTDTQYF
TRBV5-8	TRBJ1-2	CASSYEWGRGNYGYTF
TRBV5-1	TRBJ1-1	CASSLISGTVNTEAFF
TRBV9	TRBJ1-3	CASSDFQGQSSGNTIYF
TRBV28	TRBJ1-5	CASSFYGSENNQPQHF
TRBV21-1	TRBJ1-6	CASSKGEGARSPLHF
TRBV6-5	TRBJ1-1	CASSPGQGPTEAFF
TRBV5-1	TRBJ2-1	CASSFLPGLAGNEQFF
TRBV6-4	TRBJ2-3	CASSEVRGSTDTQYF
TRBV5-4	TRBJ2-4	CASSIIGGAKNIQYF
TRBV9	TRBJ1-5	CASSPTDRVSNQPQHF
TRBV5-1	TRBJ1-4	CASSLDRAATNEKLFF
TRBV5-1	TRBJ2-5	CASSIIRGGTQYF
TRBV2	TRBJ2-7	CASSEDRTTYEQYF
TRBV6-4	TRBJ2-3	CASSGLGGADTQYF
TRBV7-9	TRBJ1-2	CASNPHAGDRDYFNYGYTF
TRBV4-1	TRBJ2-7	CASSRDDRVPTYEQYF
TRBV5-6	TRBJ1-1	CASSSGGVRNTEAFF
TRBV6-4	TRBJ1-2	CASSAGHSAGGYTF
TRBV20-1	TRBJ1-2	CSAPGDYGYTF